Below, one TCR beta chain is given with its context. This sample was included in a study of technical replicates of blood from a few donors. Profiling relied on immunoSEQ multiplex PCR, and the TCRdb table lists in-frame clones only, not all of them. The profile shows 80,000 or so clones, 90% to 95% of them singletons. Germline CDR1 and CDR2: SEHNR and FQNEAQ (reference sequence). This CDR3 is built from 15 residues. V was pared by 2 bases and J by 4 bases, with 5 bases of the junction left unmatched. The sequence derives from a human donor in good health. V usage is TRBV7-9 and J usage is TRBJ2-1; TRBD2 matches at 7 bases. The sample was T cells isolated from PBMCs. As DNA, the CDR3 is TGTGCCAGCAGCTTATCAGCGGGACCATACAATGAGCAGTTCTTC. Residues: CASSLSAGPYNEQFF.